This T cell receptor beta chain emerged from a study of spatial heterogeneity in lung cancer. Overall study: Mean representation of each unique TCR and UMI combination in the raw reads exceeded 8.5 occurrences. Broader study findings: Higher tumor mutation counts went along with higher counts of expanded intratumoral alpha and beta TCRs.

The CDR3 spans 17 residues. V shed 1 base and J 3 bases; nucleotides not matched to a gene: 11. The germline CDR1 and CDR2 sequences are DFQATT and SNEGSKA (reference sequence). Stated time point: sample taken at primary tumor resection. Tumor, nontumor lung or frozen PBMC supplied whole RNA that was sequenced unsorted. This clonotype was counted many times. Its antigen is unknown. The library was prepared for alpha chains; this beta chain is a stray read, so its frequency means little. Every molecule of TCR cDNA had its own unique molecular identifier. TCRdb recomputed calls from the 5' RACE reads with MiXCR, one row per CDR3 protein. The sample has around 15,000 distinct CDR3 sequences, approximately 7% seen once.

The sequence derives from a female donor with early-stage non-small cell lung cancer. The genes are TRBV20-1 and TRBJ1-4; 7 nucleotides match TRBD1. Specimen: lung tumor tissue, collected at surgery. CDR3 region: CSARGAAGGTSNEKLFF. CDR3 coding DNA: TGCAGTGCTAGAGGGGCGGCAGGGGGTACGTCTAATGAAAAACTGTTTTTT.